Detailed here is one T cell receptor beta chain. This specimen belongs to a study of radiotherapy plus CTLA-4 blockade in lung cancer. Trimming cost V 6 bases and J 6 bases; bases outside gene matches: 5. Germline lookup yields CDR1 MRHNA and CDR2 SNTAGT. This CDR3 comprises 13 residues. Only in-frame clones appear in the TCRdb table, and some are missing; sequencing was by immunoSEQ multiplex PCR. The sample contains 65,000 to 90,000 clones, about 88% of which appear only once. Patients in the study, people with chemo-refractory metastatic non-small-cell lung cancer, received focal radiation plus ipilimumab CTLA-4 blockade.

This sample comprised peripheral blood, obtained from a patient treated with radiotherapy plus ipilimumab. The chain joins TRBV6-4 to TRBJ2-1, with TRBD2 matching over 7 bases. The origin of this receptor is a human donor with non-small cell lung cancer who had stable disease on radiotherapy plus ipilimumab. CDR3 nucleotides: TGTGCCAGCAGGGGGGAGGGCCGCAATGAGCAGTTCTTC. This codes for CASRGEGRNEQFF.